A selection of T cell receptor beta chains follows, all from one sample in a study of response to subunit inactivated influenza vaccine. TCRdb re-derived calls from the RT-PCR reads in MiXCR, one entry per CDR3 protein. Here the sample spans around 710,000 distinct CDR3 sequences, approximately 15% being singletons. Here the sequenced sample was PBMCs from blood, taken approximately 15 days before vaccination. Receptor source: a man aged 45-65 years who received an inactivated influenza vaccine. Both conserved end residues are part of each CDR3. A D gene is named only where the DNA matches it firmly. Not every row has a clone size; where given, it reads once, few, many or a size class.

CDR3	DNA	V	D	J	size
CASSYRGTNSYNEQFF	TGTGCCAGCAGTTACCGGGGAACCAACTCCTACAATGAGCAGTTCTTC	TRBV6-2/TRBV6-3	NA	TRBJ2-1	NA
CASSYSMQRLNTGELFF	TGTGCCAGCAGTTACTCGATGCAGCGTCTGAACACCGGGGAGCTGTTTTTT	TRBV6-2/TRBV6-3	NA	TRBJ2-2	NA
CASGSIGASGYEQYF	TGTGCCAGCGGGTCCATTGGGGCTAGCGGCTACGAGCAGTACTTC	TRBV6-1	TRBD2	TRBJ2-7	few
CASSIGTVAYSNQPQHF	TGTGCCAGTAGTATAGGGACAGTTGCCTATAGCAATCAGCCCCAGCATTTT	TRBV19	NA	TRBJ1-5	NA
CSVGSGNSPLHF	TGCAGCGTTGGGTCGGGGAATTCACCCCTCCACTTT	TRBV29-1	NA	TRBJ1-6	NA
CASSQEAIMGPRETQYF	TGCGCCAGCAGCCAAGAGGCGATTATGGGGCCGCGGGAGACCCAGTACTTC	TRBV4-3	NA	TRBJ2-5	NA
CASRLAGTRADTQYF	TGTGCCAGCAGACTAGCGGGAACTAGGGCAGATACGCAGTATTTT	TRBV28	TRBD2	TRBJ2-3	few
CASSSPGQGIQDTQYF	TGTGCCAGCAGTTCACCGGGACAGGGAATTCAAGATACGCAGTATTTT	TRBV12-3/TRBV12-4	TRBD1	TRBJ2-3	NA
CASSLGRMYEQYF	TGTGCCAGCAGTTTGGGCAGGATGTACGAGCAGTACTTC	TRBV12-3/TRBV12-4	NA	TRBJ2-7	NA
CASSLGRNRGTYEQYF	TGTGCCAGCAGCTTGGGGCGCAACAGGGGGACCTACGAGCAGTACTTC	TRBV7-9	TRBD1	TRBJ2-7	few
CASREDDLYTDTQYF	TGTGCCAGCAGAGAGGACGATCTTTACACAGATACGCAGTATTTT	TRBV5-5	NA	TRBJ2-3	many
CASSLVVQGDYGYTF	TGTGCCAGCAGCTTAGTAGTCCAGGGGGACTATGGCTACACCTTC	TRBV7-2	TRBD1	TRBJ1-2	NA
CAISEGQGLGQFF	TGTGCCATCAGTGAAGGGCAGGGTTTGGGGCAGTTCTTC	TRBV10-3	NA	TRBJ2-1	few
CASSYSPLEGAFSQPQHF	TGTGCCAGCAGTTACAGCCCTTTGGAGGGGGCCTTTAGTCAGCCCCAGCATTTT	TRBV6-2/TRBV6-3	TRBD1	TRBJ1-5	NA
CASSPSQGPYEQYF	TGTGCCAGCTCACCATCGCAGGGACCCTACGAGCAGTACTTC	TRBV18	NA	TRBJ2-7	few
CASSQGLAGATGELFF	TGTGCCAGCAGCCAGGGACTAGCGGGAGCTACCGGGGAGCTGTTTTTT	TRBV6-2/TRBV6-3	TRBD2	TRBJ2-2	NA
CASSRLTGDGQPQHF	TGTGCCAGCAGTCGCCTGACAGGGGATGGTCAGCCCCAGCATTTT	TRBV12-3/TRBV12-4	TRBD1	TRBJ1-5	many
CASSSLDNGRRAYNEQFF	TGTGCCAGCAGTTCCCTCGATAACGGGCGGAGGGCCTACAATGAGCAGTTCTTC	TRBV6-2/TRBV6-3	NA	TRBJ2-1	NA
CASSQAGSSETQYF	TGTGCCAGCAGCCAAGCCGGCTCGTCGGAGACCCAGTACTTC	TRBV3-1	NA	TRBJ2-5	NA
CASSLEAQANEQFF	TGTGCCAGCAGCTTAGAGGCACAGGCCAATGAGCAGTTCTTC	TRBV11-2	NA	TRBJ2-1	NA
CSARRTIANTGELFF	TGCAGTGCTAGGAGGACGATCGCGAACACCGGGGAGCTGTTTTTT	TRBV20-1	NA	TRBJ2-2	few
CASSTGTGANTGELFF	TGCGCCAGCAGCACAGGGACAGGGGCGAACACCGGGGAGCTGTTTTTT	TRBV5-1	TRBD1	TRBJ2-2	NA
CASKGDRGRDEQFF	TGTGCCAGCAAGGGAGACAGGGGACGAGATGAGCAGTTCTTC	TRBV6-1	TRBD1	TRBJ2-1	NA
CASSGAYPSYEQYF	TGTGCCAGCAGTGGGGCCTATCCCTCCTACGAGCAGTACTTC	TRBV6-1	NA	TRBJ2-7	NA
CATTGLPGGELFF	TGTGCCACCACAGGGCTCCCCGGCGGGGAGCTGTTTTTT	TRBV6-1	NA	TRBJ2-2	NA
CASVRTSGGTGELFF	TGTGCCAGCGTTCGGACTAGCGGGGGCACCGGGGAGCTGTTTTTT	TRBV7-2	TRBD2	TRBJ2-2	few
CASSVDFGRETQYF	TGTGCCAGCAGCGTAGATTTCGGAAGGGAGACCCAGTACTTC	TRBV9	NA	TRBJ2-5	few
CATSTRTSGTDTQYF	TGTGCCACCAGCACCCGGACTAGCGGCACAGATACGCAGTATTTT	TRBV15	TRBD2	TRBJ2-3	few
CRISGGLYNEQFF	TGCAGGATTAGCGGAGGGCTATACAATGAGCAGTTCTTC	TRBV20-1	NA	TRBJ2-1	few
CASSLRTGQDKETQYF	TGTGCCAGCAGTCTTCGGACAGGTCAAGACAAAGAGACCCAGTACTTC	TRBV27	TRBD1	TRBJ2-5	NA
CASSKSGILNTEAFF	TGTGCCAGCAGTAAATCCGGGATTTTGAACACTGAAGCTTTCTTT	TRBV28	NA	TRBJ1-1	NA
CASSLLDNSPLHF	TGTGCCAGCAGCCTACTAGATAATTCACCCCTCCACTTT	TRBV27	NA	TRBJ1-6	many
CASSARRQPNQPQHF	TGTGCCAGTAGTGCCCGTCGACAACCAAATCAGCCCCAGCATTTT	TRBV19	NA	TRBJ1-5	few
CASSQAGTGYYGYTF	TGCGCCAGCAGCCAAGCCGGGACAGGGTATTATGGCTACACCTTC	TRBV4-3	TRBD1	TRBJ1-2	NA
CASSSGNEPYEQYF	TGCGCCAGCAGTAGCGGGAATGAGCCCTACGAGCAGTACTTC	TRBV5-1	TRBD2	TRBJ2-7	NA
CASSFSPASYEQYF	TGTGCCAGCAGTTTTAGCCCAGCCTCCTACGAGCAGTACTTC	TRBV28	NA	TRBJ2-7	few
CASSPDAPGQFF	TGTGCCAGCAGTCCGGACGCTCCGGGGCAGTTCTTC	TRBV6-2/TRBV6-3	NA	TRBJ2-1	few
CAIRDRLEQPQHF	TGTGCCATCAGGGACCGGTTGGAACAGCCCCAGCATTTT	TRBV10-3	NA	TRBJ1-5	many
CASSPEGGLAPSPDTQYF	TGTGCCAGCTCACCAGAAGGAGGACTAGCACCCTCCCCAGATACGCAGTATTTT	TRBV18	TRBD2	TRBJ2-3	NA
CASSLRRGQKDTQYF	TGTGCCAGCAGCCTCAGGCGGGGCCAGAAGGATACGCAGTATTTT	TRBV7-9	NA	TRBJ2-3	many
CASSQWTDQPQHF	TGTGCCAGCAGCCAGTGGACAGATCAGCCCCAGCATTTT	TRBV3-1	NA	TRBJ1-5	many
CASSQGSGRTDTQYF	TGCGCCAGCAGCCAAGGTAGCGGCCGCACAGATACGCAGTATTTT	TRBV4-1	NA	TRBJ2-3	NA
CASSLMSSRNTGELFF	TGCGCCAGCAGCTTGATGTCTAGCCGGAACACCGGGGAGCTGTTTTTT	TRBV5-1	NA	TRBJ2-2	many
CAGSQEMGTPKYF	TGTGCCGGCAGCCAAGAAATGGGGACGCCGAAGTACTTC	TRBV4-2	NA	TRBJ2-7	NA
CASSYSSGVSQHF	TGTGCCAGCAGTTACTCATCGGGGGTTAGCCAGCATTTT	TRBV6-2/TRBV6-3	NA	TRBJ1-5	NA
CASSYSVGGHDYGYTF	TGTGCCAGCAGTTACTCGGTCGGAGGGCATGACTATGGCTACACCTTC	TRBV6-2/TRBV6-3	NA	TRBJ1-2	few
CASSPTIDNEQFF	TGTGCCAGCAGCCCGACGATTGACAATGAGCAGTTCTTC	TRBV11-2	NA	TRBJ2-1	NA
CASSATGGAYEQYF	TGTGCCAGCAGCGCCACCGGAGGAGCCTACGAGCAGTACTTC	TRBV11-2	NA	TRBJ2-7	few
CASSSETGGDTQYF	TGTGCCAGCAGCTCGGAGACAGGGGGAGATACGCAGTATTTT	TRBV5-5	TRBD1	TRBJ2-3	many
CSAELAGGQETQYF	TGCAGCGCCGAACTAGCGGGAGGGCAAGAGACCCAGTACTTC	TRBV29-1	TRBD2	TRBJ2-5	NA
CASSYPQRRTDEQYF	TGTGCCAGCAGTTACCCCCAGCGAAGAACCGACGAGCAGTACTTC	TRBV6-2/TRBV6-3	NA	TRBJ2-7	many
CASNHYTSANNEQFF	TGTGCCAGCAACCATTATACTAGCGCGAACAATGAGCAGTTCTTC	TRBV7-9	TRBD2	TRBJ2-1	NA
CAWSPPGLAGERSTGELFF	TGTGCCTGGAGTCCCCCGGGACTAGCGGGAGAACGGAGCACCGGGGAGCTGTTTTTT	TRBV30	TRBD2	TRBJ2-2	NA
CASSLAATDTYEQYF	TGCGCCAGCAGCTTGGCGGCTACTGATACCTACGAGCAGTACTTC	TRBV5-1	NA	TRBJ2-7	NA